Shown below are 32 T cell receptor beta chains from a single sample sequenced in a study of blood T cell repertoires in COVID-19. The method was immunoSEQ multiplex PCR; TCRdb's version includes in-frame clones alone and lacks a portion of them. The sample comprises fewer than 90,000 clones, around 72% of which are singletons, and 14% rests with the top ten. The specimen was peripheral blood. The receptors originated from a woman aged 80 or over with acute or convalescent COVID-19.

The rearrangement uses TRBV7-3 and TRBJ1-6; D is unresolved. V was trimmed by 2 bases and J by 3 bases, leaving 8 bases between them. The CDR3 has 15 amino acids. CDR1 is SGHTA, CDR2 FQGTGA, per germline. CDR3 sequence reads: CASSLSAGYNSPLHF. The CDR3 DNA follows: TGTGCCAGCAGCTTATCGGCAGGCTATAATTCACCCCTCCACTTT.

There are a few counts of this clone. V is TRBV19 and J is TRBJ1-2, with 9 bases identical to TRBD1. Unmatched junction bases numbered 3, after V lost 2 bases and J lost 2 bases. The CDR3 runs 15 residues. CDR1 and CDR2 from the germline V gene are LNHDA and SQIVND (reference sequence). CDR3 DNA sequence: TGTGCCAGTAGTATATCGGGACAGGGAAACTATGGCTACACCTTC. Translating it yields CASSISGQGNYGYTF. Full variable domain (rest looked up from reference TRBV19 and TRBJ1-2): DGGITQSPKYLFRKEGQNVTLSCEQNLNHDAMYWYRQDPGQGLRLIYYSQIVNDFQKGDIAEGYSVSREKKESFPLTVTSAQKNPTAFYLCASSISGQGNYGYTFGSGTRLTVV.

The J gene is TRBJ2-7, the V gene TRBV28, with 10 nucleotides matching TRBD1. The CDR3 has 16 amino acids. With 4 bases clipped from V and 1 base from J, the junction kept 7 bases outside the gene matches. CDR1 and CDR2 from the germline V gene are MDHEN and SYDVKM. This CDR3 reads CASSSRGTGASYEQYF. The CDR3 DNA follows: TGTGCCAGCAGTTCTAGAGGGACAGGGGCTTCCTACGAGCAGTACTTC.

V is TRBV6-4 and J is TRBJ1-2; D gene uncertain. The CDR3 covers 14 residues. Trimming stripped 7 bases from V and 2 bases from J, with 14 bases between. Germline values: CDR1 MRHNA, CDR2 SNTAGT. The CDR3, as DNA: TGTGCCAGCACCCCTGGTCCGGGAAACTATGGCTACACCTTC. Translated: CASTPGPGNYGYTF.

This chain connects TRBV27 to TRBJ2-1; 10 positions match TRBD2. The trim removed 0 bases at V and 7 bases at J, leaving 3 bases unmatched. This CDR3 has 15 amino acids. CDR1 MNHEY and CDR2 SMNVEV come from the germline V gene (reference sequence). CDR3 DNA: TGTGCCAGCAGTTTATCCCCTAGCGGGGGAAATGAGCAGTTCTTC. Protein sequence: CASSLSPSGGNEQFF.

The V call is TRBV5-5, the J call TRBJ1-4; TRBD1 aligns across 7 bases. V trimming: 1 base; J trimming: 6 bases; junction bases outside the gene matches: 3. The CDR3 consists of 14 residues. The germline V gene has CDR1 SGHKS and CDR2 YYEKEE (reference sequence). The CDR3 reads CASSLRDRDEKLFF. Here the CDR3 DNA reads TGTGCCAGCAGCTTGAGGGACAGAGATGAAAAACTGTTTTTT. Looking up the rest from reference TRBV5-5 and TRBJ1-4 gives the full variable domain: DAGVTQSPTHLIKTRGQQVTLRCSPISGHKSVSWYQQVLGQGPQFIFQYYEKEERGRGNFPDRFSARQFPNYSSELNVNALLLGDSALYLCASSLRDRDEKLFFGSGTQLSVL.

The chain's CDR3 is CASSPRQGGTGELFF. The CDR3 DNA reads TGTGCCAGCAGCCCCAGACAGGGTGGCACCGGGGAGCTGTTTTTT. This chain joins TRBV9 and TRBJ2-2; TRBD1 matches 7 bases. V lost 4 bases and J lost 4; bases outside the gene matches: 7. Germline CDR1 reads SGDLS; CDR2 reads YYNGEE. The CDR3 is 15 amino acids.

This sequence joins TRBV18 and TRBJ1-4, with TRBD1 identical over 8 bases. The CDR3 spans 16 residues. Unmatched junction bases numbered 6, after V lost 2 bases and J lost 4 bases. From germline, CDR1 is KGHSH and CDR2 LQKENI. The CDR3 DNA sequence: TGTGCCAGCTCACCAGGTCCGACAGGGGTTAATGAAAAACTGTTTTTT. Protein product: CASSPGPTGVNEKLFF.

Comments on this clone: Other DNA variants within this sample encode the same CDR3. The gene calls are TRBV5-1 and TRBJ1-1, with D possibly TRBD1 on 6 matching bases. This CDR3 is 14 amino acids long. Germline CDR1 and CDR2: SGHRS and YFSETQ. The V and J ends lost 2 bases and 1 base respectively, with 9 bases between them. CDR3 amino acids: CASSLQGSNTEAFF. The CDR3 DNA reads TGCGCCAGCAGCTTACAGGGCTCGAACACTGAAGCTTTCTTT.

CDR3 sequence (DNA): TGTGCCAGCTCCCGGCCAGACAGCTCCTACGAGCAGTACTTC. As protein: CASSRPDSSYEQYF. J is TRBJ2-7 and V is TRBV18, with a tentative D call TRBD1 (5 bases). CDR1 KGHSH and CDR2 LQKENI come from the germline V gene. The V gene lost 6 bases and the J gene lost 0 bases, with 12 bases spanning the gap. The CDR3 length is 14 residues.

The V gene is TRBV29-1, the J gene TRBJ2-1, with TRBD1 as a possible D gene (5 bases). Trimming pared 6 bases from V and 9 bases from J, leaving 15 bases between. The CDR3 totals 12 residues. The germline CDR1 and CDR2 sequences are SQVTM and ANQGSEA. The CDR3 nucleotides read TGCAGCGTCGACGACAGCCTCCCTGAGCAGTTCTTC. Protein sequence: CSVDDSLPEQFF.

The CDR3 protein is CASSSRLGDTEAFF. The CDR3 DNA is TGTGCCAGCAGCTCCAGGTTGGGAGACACTGAAGCTTTCTTT. V usage is TRBV7-2 and J usage is TRBJ1-1; D is undetermined. V gave up 4 bases and J gave up 3 bases, with 12 bases separating them. CDR1 is SGHTA and CDR2 is FQGNSA in the germline V gene. The CDR3 contains 14 residues.

The V and J genes are TRBV2 and TRBJ1-2; D is undetermined. The CDR3 contains 13 residues. Trimming took 7 bases from V and 2 from J, leaving 11 bases between them. CDR1 is SNHLY and CDR2 is FYNNEI in the germline V gene. The DNA for the CDR3 is TGTGCCAGCACTCCCGCCAGAAACTATGGCTACACCTTC. It translates to CASTPARNYGYTF.

The chain has TRBV6-6 and TRBJ2-3; 7 bases map to TRBD2. CDR3 length equals 15 residues. CDR1 and CDR2 (germline): MNHNY, SVGAGI (reference sequence). Trimming took 7 bases from V and 3 from J; bases not matched to a gene: 10. The CDR3 DNA reads as TGTGCCAGCACCGCGGGGACTAAGTATACAGATACGCAGTATTTT. This translates into CASTAGTKYTDTQYF.

This chain links TRBV7-3 with TRBJ2-2; the D gene is possibly TRBD1 (6 bases). The CDR3 extends over 14 amino acids. Trimming pared 4 bases from V and 0 bases from J, leaving 6 bases between. Germline CDR1 and CDR2: SGHTA and FQGTGA. CDR3 DNA sequence: TGTGCCAGCAGCTGGGACACGAACACCGGGGAGCTGTTTTTT. Translation: CASSWDTNTGELFF.

The V and J genes are TRBV30 and TRBJ2-7, with 9 bases aligning to TRBD1. The CDR3 is 16 amino acids. Looked up from germline, CDR1 is GTSNPN and CDR2 is SVGIG (reference sequence). Trimming took 1 base from V and 0 from J; bases not matched to a gene: 7. CDR3 loop: CAWSETPGQGSYEQYF. The CDR3 DNA sequence: TGTGCCTGGAGTGAAACCCCGGGACAGGGCTCCTACGAGCAGTACTTC.

V gene TRBV14 combines with J gene TRBJ1-6; a weak D match, TRBD1 (6 bases). Trimming took 4 bases from V and 7 from J, leaving 14 bases between them. The CDR3 has 15 amino acids. CDR1 and CDR2 (germline): SGHDN, FVKESK. This chain's CDR3 is CASSRRDIGNSPLHF. The CDR3 nucleotides are TGTGCCAGCAGCCGCCGGGACATTGGGAATTCACCCCTCCACTTT.

For the CDR3, the DNA is TGTGCCAGCAGTTCTATTTGGACGACAGGAGCATACTATGGCTACACCTTC. Its translation is CASSSIWTTGAYYGYTF. The chain carries TRBV28 and TRBJ1-2, with D tentatively TRBD1 (6 bases). Germline V gene sequence: CDR1 MDHEN, CDR2 SYDVKM. The CDR3 covers 17 residues. Trimming took off 4 bases at V and 3 bases at J, with 21 bases between the two ends.

V usage is TRBV5-1 and J usage is TRBJ2-6; D unclear. V was cut by 6 bases and J by 0 bases, with 13 bases left in between. From germline, CDR1 is SGHRS and CDR2 YFSETQ. CDR3 length equals 16 residues. The DNA for the CDR3 is TGCGCCAGCAAGGCACGGAGCAACTCTGGGGCCAACGTCCTGACTTTC. This sequence encodes CASKARSNSGANVLTF.

Only a few counts were recorded for this clone. In DNA, the CDR3 is TGTGCCAGCAGCAAAGCCTTCTACGTGACCCAGTACTTC. Residues: CASSKAFYVTQYF. The chain has TRBV21-1 and TRBJ2-5; TRBD2 reflects the table's D call only, with no check against the DNA. TRBV21-1 is shown as a pseudogene. The CDR3 contains 13 residues.

CDR3 DNA sequence: TGTGCCAGCCATGGGCCGGGAGCTAACTATGGCTACACCTTC. Amino acid sequence: CASHGPGANYGYTF. The chain joins TRBV18 to TRBJ1-2; D unclear. The germline V gene has CDR1 KGHSH and CDR2 LQKENI. With 8 bases removed from V and 0 bases from J, the gap between germline ends came to 13 bases. The CDR3 loop spans 14 amino acids.

This clone has a single count. The chain is built from TRBV6-5 and TRBJ2-3, with TRBD2 matching over 10 bases. The CDR3 contains 16 residues. The germline V gene has CDR1 MNHEY and CDR2 SVGAGI. V gave up 2 bases and J gave up 8 bases; unmatched junction bases: 10. CDR3 loop: CASSYGPAGGRITQYF. The CDR3 DNA follows: TGTGCCAGCAGTTACGGGCCAGCGGGGGGGCGGATTACGCAGTATTTT.

The CDR3 sequence is CASSLAQGAEETQYF. The CDR3 DNA sequence: TGTGCCAGCAGCCTTGCACAGGGGGCGGAAGAGACCCAGTACTTC. The rearrangement links TRBV7-9 to TRBJ2-5, with 9 bases aligning to TRBD1. Germline assignment: CDR1 SEHNR and CDR2 FQNEAQ (reference sequence). The CDR3 is 15 residues long. The junction had 7 bases not matched to a gene; V was cut back by 5 bases and J by 3 bases.

The V call is TRBV9, the J call TRBJ2-3; TRBD2 agrees at 8 bases. CDR1 is SGDLS and CDR2 is YYNGEE in the germline V gene. Trimming took 4 bases from V and 4 from J; bases not matched to a gene: 8. CDR3 length: 15 amino acids. The DNA for the CDR3 is TGTGCCAGCAGCCCCCTGGCGGGGGGTTCAGATACGCAGTATTTT. Its translation: CASSPLAGGSDTQYF.

The chain uses TRBV4-2 and TRBJ1-4; D perhaps matches TRBD1 (5 bases). Germline values: CDR1 LGHNA, CDR2 YNFKEQ. V shed 4 bases and J shed 5 bases, with 14 bases lying between them. The CDR3 length is 15 residues. CDR3 bases: TGTGCCAGCAGCCGTGAGTGGAGGGGAAATGAAAAACTGTTTTTT. Its protein product is CASSREWRGNEKLFF.

As concerns this clone: The junction and the germline gene differ at one end; a read error may be behind it. The chain recombines TRBV6-6 with TRBJ2-7, with 8 bases matching TRBD1. The CDR3 runs 13 residues. Per germline, CDR1 MNHNY and CDR2 SVGAGI (reference sequence). The chain's CDR3 is CASSYGHQDREKF. CDR3 in DNA: TGTGCCAGCAGTTACGGTCATCAGGACAGGGAAAAATTC.

This chain uses TRBV12-3 or TRBV12-4 with TRBJ1-2; 7 bases map to TRBD1. This CDR3 contains 13 residues. Losses at the gene ends were 5 bases for V and 8 bases for J; bases not matched to a gene: 8. The CDR3 DNA reads TGTGCCAGCAGTCGACCTAGGGGGCTCGGCTACACCTTC. Its protein is CASSRPRGLGYTF.

This chain uses TRBV20-1 with TRBJ1-5; D is possibly TRBD1 (5 bases). Looked up from germline, CDR1 is DFQATT and CDR2 is SNEGSKA (reference sequence). The CDR3 is 18 amino acids. V dropped 3 bases and J dropped 0 bases, with 21 bases sitting between them. The CDR3 spells CSASAPSGQGNSNQPQHF. The CDR3 nucleotides read TGCAGTGCTAGTGCTCCTTCGGGTCAGGGCAATAGCAATCAGCCCCAGCATTTT.

This clone was counted only a few times. V usage is TRBV2 and J usage is TRBJ1-6; D is ambiguous. V dropped 3 bases and J dropped 8 bases, with 11 bases sitting between them. The CDR3 loop spans 14 amino acids. Per germline, CDR1 SNHLY and CDR2 FYNNEI. CDR3 amino acids: CASSDRVLDSPLHF. The CDR3 DNA reads as TGTGCCAGCAGTGATCGAGTATTGGATTCACCCCTCCACTTT. The whole variable domain, remainder taken from reference TRBV2 and TRBJ1-6, is EPEVTQTPSHQVTQMGQEVILRCVPISNHLYFYWYRQILGQKVEFLVSFYNNEISEKSEIFDDQFSVERPDGSNFTLKIRSTKLEDSAMYFCASSDRVLDSPLHFGNGTRLTVT.

The chain combines TRBV27 with TRBJ1-6; no clear D gene. Trimming pared 2 bases from V and 10 bases from J, leaving 15 bases between. This CDR3 has 15 residues. CDR1 and CDR2 (germline): MNHEY, SMNVEV (reference sequence). Here the CDR3 reads CASSLSGLSGSPLHF. The CDR3, as DNA: TGTGCCAGCAGTTTAAGTGGTCTGTCTGGCTCACCCCTCCACTTT.

This clone has just one count. The V and J genes are TRBV7-2 and TRBJ2-2; a possible D gene is TRBD2 (5 bases). CDR1 is SGHTA and CDR2 is FQGNSA in the germline V gene. The CDR3 runs 15 residues. Trimming cost V 5 bases and J 2 bases, with 12 bases left between them. CDR3 amino acids: CASSPRAANTGELFF. As DNA, the CDR3 is TGTGCCAGCAGCCCGCGGGCGGCTAACACCGGGGAGCTGTTTTTT. Drawing the rest from reference TRBV7-2 and TRBJ2-2, the complete variable domain is GAGVSQSPSNKVTEKGKDVELRCDPISGHTALYWYRQSLGQGLEFLIYFQGNSAPDKSGLPSDRFSAERTGGSVSTLTIQRTQQEDSAVYLCASSPRAANTGELFFGEGSRLTVL.

The chain combines TRBV19 with TRBJ2-6; D not resolved. In germline, CDR1 is LNHDA, CDR2 SQIVND (reference sequence). This CDR3 region has 15 residues. The V end was cut by 5 bases, the J end by 8 bases, with 16 bases between. CDR3 coding DNA: TGTGCCAGTAGTCTTGAACAACCTGGTTCCAACGTCCTGACTTTC. As protein: CASSLEQPGSNVLTF.